The 32 T cell receptor beta chains below were found in one sample sequenced in a study of shared clonotypes between healthy human individuals. Measured with immunoSEQ multiplex PCR; TCRdb has only the in-frame clones, and not every one. The data hold approximately 640,000 clones, with about 90% observed a single time. Sequenced material: memory CD8+ T cells from PBMCs. Subset denoted: CD45RO+ cells pooled with CCR7-negative TemRA cells. These receptors originate from a man in his late teens or twenties in good health. Some clones in this sample may be carry-over from other donors' samples.

The chain uses TRBV10-1 and TRBJ1-3, with 8 bases fitting TRBD1. Germline CDR1 and CDR2: WNHNN and SYGVQD (reference sequence). V shed 5 bases, J shed 1 base, and the junction held 10 bases outside the gene matches. The CDR3 is 17 amino acids. As DNA, the CDR3 is TGCGCCAGCAGTCGTTGTCTGGACAGGGATTCTGGAAACACCATATATTTT. It encodes CASSRCLDRDSGNTIYF.

The chain employs TRBV9 and TRBJ2-5; 11 bases agree with TRBD2. Germline loops: CDR1 SGDLS, CDR2 YYNGEE. Unmatched junction bases numbered 6, after V lost 4 bases and J lost 1 base. The CDR3 is made up of 16 amino acids. CDR3 nucleotide sequence: TGTGCCAGCAGCACGGGACTAGCGGTCCTCCAAGAGACCCAGTACTTC. Translation gives CASSTGLAVLQETQYF.

The rearrangement uses TRBV30 and TRBJ2-1, with 9 bases fitting TRBD1. The junction had 4 bases not matched to a gene; V was cut back by 0 bases and J by 7 bases. CDR3 length equals 14 residues. Germline assignment: CDR1 GTSNPN and CDR2 SVGIG (reference sequence). The CDR3 is CAWSVGTGTNEQFF. In DNA, the CDR3 is TGTGCCTGGAGTGTTGGGACAGGGACAAATGAGCAGTTCTTC.

The chain recombines TRBV28 with TRBJ2-1; unclear D gene. CDR1 and CDR2 from the germline V gene are MDHEN and SYDVKM. Between the trimmed V and J ends, which lost 5 bases and 6 bases, there was a span of 11 bases. This CDR3 is built from 13 residues. Written as DNA, the CDR3 is TGTGCCAGCAGTCCTCGAATCGGCAATGAGCAGTTCTTC. It specifies CASSPRIGNEQFF.

This rearrangement joins TRBV5-6 to TRBJ2-5; 8 bases agree with TRBD1. J was trimmed by 11 bases and V by 0 bases; bases with no gene match: 0. Looked up from germline, CDR1 is SGHDT and CDR2 is YYEEEE. This CDR3 is 11 amino acids long. This CDR3 is CASSLGDRQYF. For the CDR3, the DNA is TGTGCCAGCAGCTTGGGGGACAGGCAGTACTTC. The full variable domain, with the rest looked up from reference TRBV5-6 and TRBJ2-5, is DAGVTQSPTHLIKTRGQQVTLRCSPKSGHDTVSWYQQALGQGPQFIFQYYEEEERQRGNFPDRFSGHQFPNYSSELNVNALLLGDSALYLCASSLGDRQYFGPGTRLLVL.

The V and J genes are TRBV6-5 and TRBJ1-1, with unresolved D. Trimming removed 6 bases at V and 3 bases at J, with 11 bases between. CDR1 and CDR2 from the germline V gene are MNHEY and SVGAGI. The CDR3 consists of 13 residues. The CDR3 spells CASRDYRDTEAFF. The CDR3 DNA reads TGTGCCAGCAGGGACTATCGTGACACTGAAGCTTTCTTT.

V usage is TRBV28 and J usage is TRBJ1-2, with D possibly TRBD1 on 5 matching bases. The V and J ends lost 6 bases and 2 bases respectively, with 19 bases between them. This CDR3 has 16 residues. CDR1 and CDR2 (germline): MDHEN, SYDVKM. CDR3 in amino acids: CASREFDRLTNYGYTF. CDR3 coding DNA: TGTGCCAGCAGAGAATTCGACAGATTAACGAACTATGGCTACACCTTC.

The chain recombines TRBV27 with TRBJ2-2; 9 bases agree with TRBD1. The CDR3 is 15 amino acids. The V segment lost 7 bases and the J segment 5 bases; nucleotides outside the gene matches: 8. Per the germline V gene, CDR1 is MNHEY and CDR2 is SMNVEV (reference sequence). CDR3 sequence (DNA): TGTGCCAGCACCTTCGGGACAGGGTATACCGGGGAGCTGTTTTTT. Amino acids: CASTFGTGYTGELFF.

The V and J genes are TRBV27 and TRBJ1-2; 9 bases map to TRBD1. Germline-derived CDR1 and CDR2 are MNHEY and SMNVEV (reference sequence). The CDR3 loop spans 17 amino acids. V dropped 2 bases and J dropped 1; count of bases not matched to a gene: 8. The CDR3 region is CASSLGPGTGINYGYTF. CDR3 DNA: TGTGCCAGCAGTTTAGGTCCCGGGACAGGGATTAACTATGGCTACACCTTC.

This chain uses TRBV6-4 with TRBJ2-3; D gene ambiguous. In germline, CDR1 is MRHNA, CDR2 SNTAGT. Between the trimmed V and J ends, which lost 3 bases and 0 bases, there was a span of 7 bases. This CDR3 has 14 residues. The CDR3 is CASSDADSTDTQYF. The DNA of the CDR3 is TGTGCCAGCAGTGATGCGGACAGCACAGATACGCAGTATTTT.

The chain couples TRBV4-1 to TRBJ1-2; the match to TRBD1 covers 7 bases. V was pared by 1 base and J by 4 bases, with 6 bases of the junction left unmatched. Germline CDR1 and CDR2: MGHRA and YSYEKL. This CDR3 is built from 15 residues. DNA for the CDR3: TGCGCCAGCAGCCAAGTCGGGGGACAGAGCTATGGCTACACCTTC. Its protein product is CASSQVGGQSYGYTF.

This CDR3 reads CASGEREGDTQYF. DNA of the CDR3: TGTGCCAGCGGAGAGCGGGAAGGAGATACGCAGTATTTT. The chain carries TRBV28 and TRBJ2-3, with TRBD2 matching over 7 bases. Germline V gene data show CDR1 as MDHEN and CDR2 as SYDVKM. The junction had 7 bases not matched to a gene; V was cut back by 8 bases and J by 5 bases. The CDR3 covers 13 residues.

The chain joins TRBV5-5 to TRBJ2-7; 8 positions match TRBD2. Germline CDR1 is SGHKS and CDR2 is YYEKEE (reference sequence). The CDR3 contains 15 residues. J was trimmed by 9 bases and V by 0 bases; bases with no gene match: 11. The CDR3 coding sequence is TGTGCCAGCAGCTTGGGGCTAGCGGGCCCGAGTGGGCAGTACTTC. Amino acid sequence: CASSLGLAGPSGQYF. The entire variable domain, with the rest obtained from reference TRBV5-5 and TRBJ2-7, is as follows: DAGVTQSPTHLIKTRGQQVTLRCSPISGHKSVSWYQQVLGQGPQFIFQYYEKEERGRGNFPDRFSARQFPNYSSELNVNALLLGDSALYLCASSLGLAGPSGQYFGPGTRLTVT.

This clone has a single count. The chain combines TRBV9 with TRBJ1-1, with a weak D call TRBD1 (5 bases). The CDR3 sequence is 14 residues long. Germline CDR1 reads SGDLS; CDR2 reads YYNGEE. V gave up 4 bases and J gave up 4 bases, with 14 bases separating them. The CDR3 here is CASSPGTRVTEAFF. The DNA of the CDR3 is TGTGCCAGCAGCCCCGGGACTAGGGTCACTGAAGCTTTCTTT.

The table lists this clone with a count of one. Within the sample, other DNA sequences also encode this same CDR3. This chain connects TRBV13 to TRBJ2-7; 10 bases fit TRBD1. This CDR3 is 13 amino acids long. Germline lookup yields CDR1 PRHDT and CDR2 FYEKMQ (reference sequence). V shed 5 bases, J shed 6 bases, and the junction held 4 bases outside the gene matches. The CDR3 DNA reads TGTGCCAGCAGCCCCGGACAGGGGGGCGAGCAGTACTTC. It codes for CASSPGQGGEQYF.

Comments on this clone: Compared with germline, one end of the junction differs, possibly owing to a read error. The CDR3 loop is CASSQDGPF. The CDR3 nucleotides read TGTGCCAGCAGCCAGGACGGGCCCTTC. V is TRBV7-9 and J is TRBJ2-7; no firm D call. This CDR3 has 9 residues. CDR1 is SEHNR, CDR2 FQNEAQ, per germline (reference sequence). The full variable domain, its missing parts supplied by reference TRBV7-9 and TRBJ2-7, is DTGVSQNPRHKITKRGQNVTFRCDPISEHNRLYWYRQTLGQGPEFLTYFQNEAQLEKSRLLSDRFSAERPKGSFSTLEIQRTEQGDSAMYLCASSQDGPFGPGTRLTVT.

The chain links TRBV9 to TRBJ2-1, with 12 nucleotides matching TRBD2. This CDR3 is built from 20 residues. With V trimmed by 3 bases and J by 2 bases, 15 bases remained unmatched. CDR1 and CDR2 (germline): SGDLS, YYNGEE. The CDR3 loop reads CASSGNLAGGPPQTYNEQFF. The CDR3 DNA is TGTGCCAGCAGCGGAAACCTAGCGGGAGGGCCACCACAAACCTACAATGAGCAGTTCTTC.

Comment on this clone: This sample includes further DNA sequences coding for the same CDR3. V and J are TRBV5-1 and TRBJ2-1; 10 bases map to TRBD2. The CDR3 runs 17 residues. With 0 bases clipped from V and 0 bases from J, the junction kept 3 bases outside the gene matches. Germline assignment: CDR1 SGHRS and CDR2 YFSETQ. CDR3 protein: CASSLEPSGSSYNEQFF. The CDR3 nucleotides read TGCGCCAGCAGCTTGGAGCCTAGCGGGAGCTCCTACAATGAGCAGTTCTTC.

This chain links TRBV9 with TRBJ2-7, with 8 bases lining up with TRBD1. The V and J ends lost 3 bases and 0 bases, in that order; junction bases with no gene match: 2. CDR1 SGDLS and CDR2 YYNGEE come from the germline V gene. This CDR3 is built from 14 residues. CDR3: CASSGDRSSYEQYF. The CDR3 nucleotides read TGTGCCAGCAGCGGGGACAGGAGCTCCTACGAGCAGTACTTC.

This chain connects TRBV11-2 to TRBJ2-7; 8 bases fit TRBD1. Germline CDR1 reads SGHAT; CDR2 reads FQNNGV. J lost 3 bases, V lost 5 bases, and 6 bases had no gene match. The CDR3 is 14 amino acids. This CDR3 reads CASSLSGGYYEQYF. The DNA for the CDR3 is TGTGCCAGCAGCCTCTCAGGGGGCTACTACGAGCAGTACTTC.

V and J are TRBV5-6 and TRBJ2-7, with 7 bases aligning to TRBD2. V trimming: 0 bases; J trimming: 3 bases; junction bases outside the gene matches: 3. The length of the CDR3 is 14 residues. Germline assignment: CDR1 SGHDT and CDR2 YYEEEE. The chain's CDR3 is CASSLAGGYYEQYF. The CDR3 DNA follows: TGTGCCAGCAGCTTGGCGGGGGGATACTACGAGCAGTACTTC.

The V call is TRBV27, the J call TRBJ2-2; the D call may be TRBD1 or TRBD2 (7 bases each). The ends were cut back, 4 bases at V and 5 bases at J, with 14 bases in the middle. The CDR3 sequence is 15 residues long. Germline assignment: CDR1 MNHEY and CDR2 SMNVEV (reference sequence). The CDR3 loop reads CASSSYRGGTGELFF. In DNA, the CDR3 is TGTGCCAGCAGTTCCTACAGGGGAGGGACCGGGGAGCTGTTTTTT.

The CDR3 sequence: CASSVRDYGTDTQYF. The DNA of the CDR3 is TGCGCCAGCAGCGTCCGGGACTATGGCACAGATACGCAGTATTTT. This chain connects TRBV5-1 to TRBJ2-3; 7 bases align to TRBD2. The J segment lost 1 base and the V segment lost 4 bases, leaving 6 bases of the junction unmatched. Germline lookup yields CDR1 SGHRS and CDR2 YFSETQ. The length of the CDR3 is 15 residues.

The CDR3 is CASSYARVSYEQYF. The CDR3 region has the DNA TGTGCCAGCAGTTACGCGAGGGTTTCCTACGAGCAGTACTTC. This chain connects TRBV6-5 to TRBJ2-7; D is perhaps TRBD2 (5 bases). Looked up from germline, CDR1 is MNHEY and CDR2 is SVGAGI. Trimming left V 2 bases short and J 1 base short, with 9 bases between. This CDR3 comprises 14 residues.

This clone was recorded a few times. A far larger clone is only one base removed, so a read error is likely. Other DNA sequences in the sample encode the same CDR3. The gene calls are TRBV7-9 and TRBJ2-1, with D unclear. Germline CDR1 SEHNR, CDR2 FQNEAQ (reference sequence). V shed 1 base and J shed 7 bases, with 5 bases lying between them. This CDR3 has 12 amino acids. Here the CDR3 DNA reads TGTGCCAGCAGCTTAGGGGCAAATGAGCAGTTCTTC. This translates into CASSLGANEQFF.

This clone has only one observation. The chain links TRBV7-9 to TRBJ1-1; D is ambiguous. Trimming stripped 0 bases from V and 5 bases from J, with 10 bases between. Per germline, CDR1 SEHNR and CDR2 FQNEAQ (reference sequence). The CDR3 is made up of 14 amino acids. The CDR3 DNA reads TGTGCCAGCAGCTTAGCGCATTTGGTGACTGAAGCTTTCTTT. Amino acid sequence: CASSLAHLVTEAFF.

The chain recombines TRBV10-3 with TRBJ2-2; D not resolved. CDR3 length: 16 residues. With 3 bases removed from V and 1 base from J, the gap between germline ends came to 12 bases. Germline CDR1 reads ENHRY; CDR2 reads SYGVKD. This CDR3 is CAISDRKGGNTGELFF. The CDR3 DNA reads TGTGCCATCAGTGACCGAAAGGGCGGGAACACCGGGGAGCTGTTTTTT.

The V and J genes are TRBV9 and TRBJ2-7; TRBD2 aligns across 11 bases. The CDR3 loop spans 18 amino acids. Germline CDR1 SGDLS, CDR2 YYNGEE. J lost 2 bases, V lost 0 bases, and 10 bases had no gene match. CDR3 residues: CASSVEGLAGPGPYEQYF. CDR3 bases: TGTGCCAGCAGCGTAGAAGGACTAGCGGGTCCGGGGCCCTACGAGCAGTACTTC.

This chain connects TRBV29-1 to TRBJ2-1; D not certain. Germline assignment: CDR1 SQVTM and CDR2 ANQGSEA. The V gene lost 0 bases and the J gene lost 12 bases, with 9 bases spanning the gap. This CDR3 contains 11 residues. The CDR3, as DNA: TGCAGCGTTGAAGAATTAGTCGGGCAGTTCTTC. Its translation is CSVEELVGQFF.

The chain employs TRBV6-6 and TRBJ2-7; tentative D call: TRBD2 (6 bases). V was shortened by 1 base and J by 7 bases, with 17 bases between the two germline ends. The CDR3 length is 15 residues. CDR1 MNHNY and CDR2 SVGAGI come from the germline V gene (reference sequence). DNA for the CDR3: TGTGCCAGCAGTTACTTTGGGACTCCTATAGAAGAGCAGTACTTC. Translation: CASSYFGTPIEEQYF.

CDR3 protein: CASSIVSWRAVGTQYF. The CDR3 DNA sequence: TGTGCCAGTAGTATAGTTTCCTGGAGGGCCGTCGGTACGCAGTATTTT. The chain has TRBV19 and TRBJ2-3, with D possibly being TRBD2 (6 bases). The CDR3 contains 16 residues. V lost 1 base, J lost 8 bases, and 19 bases lay in between. The germline V gene encodes CDR1 LNHDA and CDR2 SQIVND (reference sequence).

This chain joins TRBV5-1 and TRBJ2-5; no firm D call. Between the trimmed V and J ends, which lost 3 bases and 0 bases, there was a span of 6 bases. Germline V gene sequence: CDR1 SGHRS, CDR2 YFSETQ. The CDR3 consists of 13 residues. The CDR3 DNA sequence: TGCGCCAGCAGCTCGAGGTACCAAGAGACCCAGTACTTC. Translation: CASSSRYQETQYF.